The present TCR beta chain was sequenced within a study of patients with pleural tuberculosis. Germline values: CDR1 LNHDA, CDR2 SQIVND (reference sequence). CDR3 size: 16 residues. Trimming left V 6 bases short and J 5 bases short, with 20 bases between. In its sample, this clonotype was seen many times. A single record per CDR3 protein comes from TCRdb applying MiXCR to the reads. The data hold around 50,000 distinct CDR3 sequences, with under 8.5% observed a single time. This TCR came from a human donor with pleural tuberculosis. This chain connects TRBV19 to TRBJ1-5; D not resolved. CDR3 bases: TGTGCCAGTAGCCCACTTTTGGCAGCCTGGGATCAGCCCCAGCATTTT. This encodes CASSPLLAAWDQPQHF.